This TCR beta chain is from a study of blood T cell repertoires in COVID-19. The germline V gene encodes CDR1 MDHEN and CDR2 SYDVKM. The CDR3 sequence is 14 residues long. V lost 4 bases and J lost 7; bases outside the gene matches: 7. Sequencing was performed with immunoSEQ multiplex PCR; in TCRdb, only in-frame clones are kept and a portion is missing. The sample consists of about 150,000 clones, 84% of them appearing once. The chain employs TRBV28 and TRBJ2-7, with 10 bases matching TRBD2. The specimen sequenced was peripheral blood. This receptor was identified in a woman aged 80 or over with COVID-19, enrolled during active disease. The CDR3 DNA reads as TGTGCCAGCAGTTCCACTAGCGGGACGGGTGAGCAGTACTTC. It yields the protein CASSSTSGTGEQYF.